The clone carrying this T cell receptor beta chain came up a few times. This entry belongs to a study of blood T cell repertoires in COVID-19. Study details: Samples taken during acute and convalescent COVID-19 were collected in the United States, Italy and Spain.

Germline loops: CDR1 LNHDA, CDR2 SQIVND (reference sequence). V was shortened by 1 base and J by 6 bases, with 16 bases between the two germline ends. This CDR3 comprises 16 residues. Assay used: immunoSEQ multiplex PCR; TCRdb lists only in-frame clones, some missing. This sample carries more than 40,000 clones, approximately 78% of them seen once, and the ten largest clones take approximately 14%. Sequenced input: peripheral blood. This clonotype was sampled from a human donor with acute or convalescent COVID-19. The donor label of this sample is uncertain. The chain employs TRBV19 and TRBJ2-1, with D possibly being TRBD2 (6 bases). The CDR3 nucleotides read TGTGCCAGTAGTATAGGCTTTAGCGGCCAGGGCAATGAGCAGTTCTTC. It yields the protein CASSIGFSGQGNEQFF.